This is a list of T cell receptor beta chains from one sample in a study of blood T cell repertoires in COVID-19. The data were produced by immunoSEQ multiplex PCR, yet TCRdb's version contains in-frame clones alone and is incomplete. The table lists 150,000 or so clones, around 83% of them singletons. Sequencing was performed on PBMCs or T cells enriched from blood (not recorded which). The receptor source for this set is a woman in her 50s who had been exposed to COVID-19. Each CDR3 is given with its conserved first and last residue. D genes are given only for firm matches. Size is stated for part of the rows, as once, few or many counts, or as a class when the clone is expanded.

TRBJ1-2	TRBV27	-	-	CASSSQGSDRNGYTF	TGTGCCAGCAGTTCACAGGGTTCGGACAGAAATGGCTACACCTTC
TRBJ1-3	TRBV7-6	once	-	CASSLTESGNTIYF	TGTGCCAGCAGCTTGACAGAATCTGGAAACACCATATATTTT
TRBJ1-1	TRBV5-1	-	TRBD1	CASSPGTANTEAFF	TGCGCCAGCAGCCCGGGGACAGCGAACACTGAAGCTTTCTTT
TRBJ1-2	TRBV7-2	-	-	CASSSPPIYGYTF	TGTGCCAGCAGCTCCCCTCCTATATATGGCTACACCTTC
TRBJ2-5	TRBV5-1	once	-	CASSLGQGQETQYF	TGCGCCAGCAGCTTGGGGCAGGGCCAAGAGACCCAGTACTTC
TRBJ1-4	TRBV7-9	-	TRBD1	CASSSTGAHEKLFF	TGTGCCAGCAGCAGTACAGGGGCGCATGAAAAACTGTTTTTT
TRBJ2-7	TRBV3-1/TRBV3-2	-	TRBD1	CASSLGTGVYEQYF	TGTGCCAGCAGCCTCGGGACAGGGGTCTACGAGCAGTACTTC
TRBJ2-5	TRBV15	-	TRBD2	CATSRATSGRWGQETQYF	TGTGCCACCAGCAGAGCGACTAGCGGGAGATGGGGGCAAGAGACCCAGTACTTC
TRBJ1-6	TRBV3-1/TRBV3-2	-	-	CASSQGSEYSPLHF	TGTGCCAGCAGCCAAGGTTCAGAATATTCACCCCTCCACTTT
TRBJ2-2	TRBV9	-	-	CASSVNSNTGELFF	TGTGCCAGCAGCGTAAACAGTAACACCGGGGAGCTGTTTTTT
TRBJ2-2	TRBV2	once	-	CASWADSTGELFF	TGTGCCAGCTGGGCAGATTCCACCGGGGAGCTGTTTTTT
TRBJ1-6	TRBV30	-	TRBD1	CAWRDRGSRSYNSPLHF	TGTGCCTGGCGAGACAGGGGCTCGAGGTCCTATAATTCACCCCTCCACTTT
TRBJ2-2	TRBV4-2	-	TRBD2	CASSQPPGAGGVPGELFF	TGTGCCAGCAGCCAACCCCCCGGAGCGGGGGGGGTCCCCGGGGAGCTGTTTTTT
TRBJ2-1	TRBV21-1	-	-	CASSKAGEMFTYNEQFF	TGTGCCAGCAGCAAAGCGGGAGAAATGTTCACCTACAATGAGCAGTTCTTC
TRBJ1-1	TRBV6-5	-	-	CATKQGNTEAFF	TGTGCCACCAAGCAGGGGAACACTGAAGCTTTCTTT
TRBJ2-5	TRBV7-8	-	-	CATTPSRWRYETQYF	TGTGCCACCACCCCCAGCAGATGGAGGTACGAGACCCAGTACTTC
TRBJ2-5	TRBV30	-	-	CAWSEWRETQYF	TGTGCCTGGAGTGAATGGAGGGAGACCCAGTACTTC
TRBJ2-7	TRBV6-5	-	TRBD1	CASRRTGDRGYEQYF	TGTGCCAGCAGGCGGACAGGGGACAGGGGCTACGAGCAGTACTTC
TRBJ1-2	TRBV30	-	TRBD1	CAWRGTGPSYGYTF	TGTGCCTGGAGAGGGACAGGACCGTCCTATGGCTACACCTTC
TRBJ2-5	TRBV29-1	-	TRBD1	CSGRQGAGTQYF	TGCAGCGGGCGACAGGGGGCAGGGACCCAGTACTTC
TRBJ2-7	TRBV2	once	TRBD1	CASSEAITGEIDEQYF	TGTGCCAGCAGTGAAGCGATAACAGGGGAAATCGACGAGCAGTACTTC
TRBJ1-1	TRBV9	few	TRBD1	CASSVSGQGNTEAFF	TGTGCCAGCAGCGTTTCCGGACAGGGGAACACTGAAGCTTTCTTT
TRBJ1-4	TRBV23-1	-	-	CASSHTITNEKLFF	TGCGCCAGCAGCCACACTATAACTAATGAAAAACTGTTTTTT
TRBJ1-6	TRBV2	-	-	CASREGSPLHF	TGTGCCAGCAGGGAGGGTTCACCCCTCCACTTT
TRBJ2-3	TRBV7-6	-	TRBD2	CASSYRLAGGTYRTDTQYF	TGTGCCAGCAGCTATAGACTAGCGGGAGGGACGTATCGCACAGATACGCAGTATTTT
TRBJ2-1	TRBV29-1	-	TRBD2	CSGVGTSGRREQFF	TGCAGCGGGGTCGGGACTAGCGGGAGGAGGGAGCAGTTCTTC
TRBJ2-3	TRBV12-5	-	-	CASGLVWASDTQYF	TGTGCTAGTGGTTTGGTCTGGGCTTCGGATACGCAGTATTTT
TRBJ1-1	TRBV29-1	-	TRBD1	CSVEPDRMNTEAFF	TGCAGCGTTGAACCGGACAGGATGAACACTGAAGCTTTCTTT
TRBJ1-3	TRBV11-2	-	-	CASSLGPGRGNTIYF	TGTGCCAGCAGCTTAGGTCCCGGGCGAGGGAACACCATATATTTT
TRBJ1-2	TRBV28	-	TRBD1	CASKTHRDRNDYGYTF	TGTGCCAGCAAGACGCACCGGGACAGGAATGACTATGGCTACACCTTC
TRBJ2-2	TRBV25-1	-	-	CASSNLPDTGELFF	TGTGCCAGCAGCAATCTCCCGGACACCGGGGAGCTGTTTTTT
TRBJ2-3	TRBV5-1	-	TRBD1	CASITGTGRTDTQYF	TGCGCCAGCATAACGGGGACAGGGAGGACAGATACGCAGTATTTT
TRBJ1-2	TRBV6-5	few	-	CASSYPRGGADYGYTF	TGTGCCAGCAGTTACCCGCGGGGGGGCGCGGACTATGGCTACACCTTC
TRBJ1-3	TRBV23-1	-	-	CASRPLTGRSGNTIYF	TGCGCCAGCAGACCGCTTACAGGCCGCTCTGGAAACACCATATATTTT